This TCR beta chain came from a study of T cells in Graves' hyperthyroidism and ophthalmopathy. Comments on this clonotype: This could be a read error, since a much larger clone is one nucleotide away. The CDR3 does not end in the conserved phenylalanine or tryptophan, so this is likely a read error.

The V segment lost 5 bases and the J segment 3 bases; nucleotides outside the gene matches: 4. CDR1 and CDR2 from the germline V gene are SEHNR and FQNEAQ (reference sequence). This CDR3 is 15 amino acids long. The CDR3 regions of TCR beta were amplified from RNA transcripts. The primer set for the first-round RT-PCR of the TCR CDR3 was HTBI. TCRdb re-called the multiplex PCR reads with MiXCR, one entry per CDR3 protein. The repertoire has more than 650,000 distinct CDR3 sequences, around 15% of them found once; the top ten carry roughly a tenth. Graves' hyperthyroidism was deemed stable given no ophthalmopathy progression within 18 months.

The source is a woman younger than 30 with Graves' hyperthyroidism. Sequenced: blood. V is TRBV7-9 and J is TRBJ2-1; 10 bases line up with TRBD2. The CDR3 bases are TGTGCCAGCAGCGATCGACTAGCGGGCTACAATGAGCAGTTCCTC. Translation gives CASSDRLAGYNEQFL.